Presented here are 31 T cell receptor beta chains from one specimen sequenced in a study of blood T cell repertoires in COVID-19. The assay was immunoSEQ multiplex PCR, and TCRdb's table has in-frame clones only and misses some. Of some 91,000 clones listed, around nine tenths are singletons. The sequencing input was peripheral blood. These receptors originate from a man in his 60s with acute or convalescent COVID-19.

The V gene is TRBV19, the J gene TRBJ2-1; 8 bases align to TRBD1. The germline V gene encodes CDR1 LNHDA and CDR2 SQIVND (reference sequence). V shed 4 bases and J 3 bases; nucleotides not matched to a gene: 8. The CDR3 sequence is 16 residues long. CDR3 in amino acids: CASSKGQAINYNEQFF. The CDR3 nucleotides read TGTGCCAGTAGTAAGGGACAGGCTATAAACTACAATGAGCAGTTCTTC.

V gene TRBV2 combines with J gene TRBJ2-7, with a tentative D call TRBD1 (6 bases). V was pared by 2 bases and J by 3 bases, with 11 bases between. The CDR3 length is 14 residues. Germline V gene data show CDR1 as SNHLY and CDR2 as FYNNEI. The CDR3 region is CASSEQGSFYEQYV. The CDR3 coding sequence is TGTGCCAGCAGTGAACAGGGGTCCTTCTACGAGCAGTACGTC.

This chain connects TRBV5-6 to TRBJ2-1; 12 bases map to TRBD2. J gave up 0 bases and V 6 bases, and 4 bases lay outside the gene matches. Per the germline V gene, CDR1 is SGHDT and CDR2 is YYEEEE. The CDR3 has 16 amino acids. The DNA for the CDR3 is TGTGCCAGCACCCCGGGACTAGCGGGCTCCTACAATGAGCAGTTCTTC. Translated, it gives CASTPGLAGSYNEQFF.

This clone occurred a few times. CDR3 bases: TGTGCCAGCTCGCCCGGACAGATGAACACTGAAGCTTTCTTT. Encoded protein: CASSPGQMNTEAFF. The rearrangement joins TRBV18 to TRBJ1-1, with a tentative D call TRBD1 (6 bases). The CDR3 extends over 14 amino acids. With 6 bases removed from V and 0 bases from J, the gap between germline ends came to 11 bases. CDR1 is KGHSH, CDR2 LQKENI, per germline.

The chain is built from TRBV30 and TRBJ1-1, with 8 nucleotides matching TRBD1. The CDR3 is 13 amino acids. J was trimmed by 1 base and V by 6 bases; bases with no gene match: 4. Germline CDR1 and CDR2: GTSNPN and SVGIG (reference sequence). The CDR3 bases are TGTGCCTGTTCGACAGGGGCGAACACTGAAGCTTTCTTT. Translating it yields CACSTGANTEAFF.

This clone was detected only once. This chain connects TRBV28 to TRBJ1-1; 7 bases match TRBD1. V shed 4 bases and J 2 bases; nucleotides not matched to a gene: 13. CDR1 MDHEN and CDR2 SYDVKM come from the germline V gene. The CDR3 is 17 residues long. The CDR3 sequence is CASSSPRTGLLNTEAFF. CDR3 bases: TGTGCCAGCAGTTCGCCCCGGACAGGTCTTTTAAACACTGAAGCTTTCTTT. The variable domain in full, with the rest retrieved from reference TRBV28 and TRBJ1-1, is DVKVTQSSRYLVKRTGEKVFLECVQDMDHENMFWYRQDPGLGLRLIYFSYDVKMKEKGDIPEGYSVSREKKERFSLILESASTNQTSMYLCASSSPRTGLLNTEAFFGQGTRLTVV.

This clone was counted only a few times. This chain links TRBV4-1 with TRBJ2-7, with 7 bases fitting TRBD1. CDR1 is MGHRA and CDR2 is YSYEKL in the germline V gene. This CDR3 has 16 amino acids. The J segment lost 3 bases and the V segment lost 1 base, leaving 9 bases of the junction unmatched. CDR3 sequence reads: CASSQGGPRQGYEQYF. The CDR3 DNA reads as TGCGCCAGCAGCCAAGGAGGTCCCAGACAGGGCTACGAGCAGTACTTC.

The CDR3 protein is CASSSSQGAWDQPQHF. CDR3 nucleotides: TGTGCCAGCAGTTCGTCTCAGGGGGCCTGGGATCAGCCCCAGCATTTT. V is TRBV28 and J is TRBJ1-5; TRBD1 agrees at 8 bases. Germline CDR1 MDHEN, CDR2 SYDVKM. This CDR3 has 16 residues. V was clipped by 4 bases and J by 5 bases; unmatched bases: 10.

The chain uses TRBV28 and TRBJ1-1, with D possibly TRBD1 on 5 matching bases. CDR3 length equals 13 residues. Per the germline V gene, CDR1 is MDHEN and CDR2 is SYDVKM. V was cut by 3 bases and J by 5 bases, with 10 bases left in between. This CDR3 reads CASSFGALTEAFF. The CDR3 coding sequence is TGTGCCAGCAGTTTTGGGGCGCTGACTGAAGCTTTCTTT.

This clone has a single count. V gene TRBV3-1 (or the pseudogene TRBV3-2) combines with J gene TRBJ2-4; D remains unclear. The germline CDR1 and CDR2 sequences are LGHDT and YNNKEL (reference sequence). V was cut by 4 bases and J by 0 bases, with 7 bases left in between. The CDR3 runs 14 residues. CDR3 sequence: CASSRRLAKNIQYF. In DNA form, the CDR3 reads TGTGCCAGCAGCCGGAGATTAGCCAAAAACATTCAGTACTTC.

This chain uses TRBV5-1 with TRBJ2-5, with unresolved D. This CDR3 comprises 15 residues. Trimming took 3 bases from V and 0 from J, leaving 12 bases between them. The germline V gene has CDR1 SGHRS and CDR2 YFSETQ. DNA of the CDR3: TGCGCCAGCAGCTCCTCTGGGCATCACCAAGAGACCCAGTACTTC. Its protein is CASSSSGHHQETQYF.

This clone came up once. The chain couples TRBV11-2 to TRBJ1-1; a possible D gene is TRBD1 (5 bases). The CDR3 is 14 residues long. CDR1 and CDR2 from the germline V gene are SGHAT and FQNNGV. Trimming removed 4 bases from V and 5 bases from J, with 14 bases in between. In DNA, the CDR3 is TGTGCCAGCAGCTCCCCCGGGGGGAGGACTGAAGCTTTCTTT. As protein: CASSSPGGRTEAFF. The variable domain in full, with the rest retrieved from reference TRBV11-2 and TRBJ1-1, is EAGVAQSPRYKIIEKRQSVAFWCNPISGHATLYWYQQILGQGPKLLIQFQNNGVVDDSQLPKDRFSAERLKGVDSTLKIQPAKLEDSAVYLCASSSPGGRTEAFFGQGTRLTVV.

The chain combines TRBV19 with TRBJ2-3; 10 nucleotides agree with TRBD1. The CDR3 spans 14 residues. V lost 5 bases and J lost 4; bases outside the gene matches: 3. Germline assignment: CDR1 LNHDA and CDR2 SQIVND (reference sequence). In nucleotides, the CDR3 is TGTGCCAGTAGTCCGACAGGGGGCTCAGATACGCAGTATTTT. Amino acids: CASSPTGGSDTQYF.

The CDR3 DNA reads as TGTGCCAGCAGCTATTCGGCCGGGTCTGGAAACACCATATATTTT. Translation: CASSYSAGSGNTIYF. This chain links TRBV5-6 with TRBJ1-3; D unclear. This CDR3 spans 15 amino acids. V was pared by 3 bases and J by 1 base, with 11 bases between. Germline CDR1 SGHDT, CDR2 YYEEEE.

The chain is built from TRBV10-3 and TRBJ1-2; the D gene is possibly TRBD1 (5 bases). Germline V gene lookup returns CDR1 ENHRY and CDR2 SYGVKD. V was shortened by 3 bases and J by 6 bases, with 14 bases between the two germline ends. The CDR3 consists of 14 residues. The CDR3 DNA reads as TGTGCCATCAGTGAAGCCAGGGATAATAATGGCTACACCTTC. Translation gives CAISEARDNNGYTF.

CDR3 coding DNA: TGTGCCAGCGGTATCGGACAGGGCAGCACAGATACGCAGTATTTT. It encodes CASGIGQGSTDTQYF. The rearrangement joins TRBV6-5 to TRBJ2-3; TRBD1 aligns across 8 bases. The CDR3 is made up of 15 amino acids. Germline V lookup: CDR1 MNHEY, CDR2 SVGAGI. J was trimmed by 0 bases and V by 8 bases; bases with no gene match: 7.

The chain joins TRBV29-1 to TRBJ2-1; TRBD1 aligns across 9 bases. Unmatched junction bases numbered 7, after V lost 6 bases and J lost 10 bases. Germline CDR1 and CDR2: SQVTM and ANQGSEA. This CDR3 comprises 12 residues. The CDR3 DNA reads as TGCAGCGTGGGACAGGGTCAACGGGAGCAGTTCTTC. This encodes CSVGQGQREQFF.

The V call is TRBV6-6, the J call TRBJ2-1, with D possibly being TRBD1 (5 bases). The CDR3 extends over 16 amino acids. Trimming stripped 4 bases from V and 3 bases from J, with 16 bases between. From germline, CDR1 is MNHNY and CDR2 SVGAGI (reference sequence). CDR3 region: CASSSQKGYSYNEQFF. CDR3 coding DNA: TGTGCCAGCAGTTCGCAAAAGGGGTATAGCTACAATGAGCAGTTCTTC.

The chain employs TRBV6-5 and TRBJ2-7; a possible D gene is TRBD2 (5 bases). Germline CDR1 is MNHEY and CDR2 is SVGAGI. V gave up 5 bases and J gave up 3 bases, with 14 bases separating them. The CDR3 length is 14 residues. CDR3 DNA sequence: TGTGCCAGCAGTCGTACACGGGAAAACTACGAGCAGTACGTC. Its protein product is CASSRTRENYEQYV.

The chain uses TRBV6-5 and TRBJ2-1; TRBD1 aligns across 9 bases. The CDR3 contains 14 residues. Per germline, CDR1 MNHEY and CDR2 SVGAGI. Trimming removed 6 bases from V and 3 bases from J; junction bases left unmatched: 3. The CDR3: CASSRTGDYNEQFF. The DNA for the CDR3 is TGTGCCAGCAGCCGGACAGGGGACTACAATGAGCAGTTCTTC.

This chain links TRBV5-4 with TRBJ2-3; D perhaps matches TRBD2 (6 bases). Germline assignment: CDR1 SGHNT and CDR2 YYREEE (reference sequence). This CDR3 is 16 amino acids long. The V and J ends lost 5 bases and 0 bases respectively, with 16 bases between them. The CDR3 reads CASSSHRGTSTDTQYF. CDR3 DNA sequence: TGTGCCAGCAGTTCCCACCGGGGGACTAGCACAGATACGCAGTATTTT.

The chain is built from TRBV7-9 and TRBJ2-2, with D possibly TRBD1 on 5 matching bases. This CDR3 is built from 16 residues. V gave up 7 bases and J gave up 0 bases, with 15 bases separating them. Germline CDR1 reads SEHNR; CDR2 reads FQNEAQ (reference sequence). The CDR3 DNA follows: TGTGCCAGCATCCCAACAGGCGTAACGAACACCGGGGAGCTGTTTTTT. Protein sequence: CASIPTGVTNTGELFF.

This chain uses TRBV19 with TRBJ2-1, with 13 bases aligning to TRBD2. The CDR3 is 15 residues long. Germline V gene lookup returns CDR1 LNHDA and CDR2 SQIVND (reference sequence). The J segment lost 10 bases and the V segment lost 0 bases, leaving 3 bases of the junction unmatched. CDR3 in DNA: TGTGCCAGTAGTATAGAACTAGCGGGGGGGCGAGAGCAGTTCTTC. Protein: CASSIELAGGREQFF.

The chain links TRBV9 to TRBJ1-3; D is undetermined. CDR1 SGDLS and CDR2 YYNGEE come from the germline V gene. Deletions cut 0 bases from V and 0 bases from J, with 19 bases between. The CDR3 sequence is 19 residues long. This CDR3 reads CASSVDPRAGVNSGNTIYF. DNA for the CDR3: TGTGCCAGCAGCGTAGATCCGCGGGCTGGGGTTAACTCTGGAAACACCATATATTTT.

V is TRBV18 and J is TRBJ2-2; 9 bases align to TRBD1. The ends lost 5 bases at V and 1 base at J; junction bases unmatched: 2. The length of the CDR3 is 15 residues. Germline values: CDR1 KGHSH, CDR2 LQKENI. CDR3 in DNA: TGTGCCAGCTCAGCGGGACAGGGGAACACCGGGGAGCTGTTTTTT. Protein: CASSAGQGNTGELFF. Full variable domain (missing parts from reference TRBV18 and TRBJ2-2): NAGVMQNPRHLVRRRGQEARLRCSPMKGHSHVYWYRQLPEEGLKFMVYLQKENIIDESGMPKERFSAEFPKEGPSILRIQQVVRGDSAAYFCASSAGQGNTGELFFGEGSRLTVL.

This clone was counted a single time. The V gene is TRBV5-1, the J gene TRBJ1-2; D uncertain. Looked up from germline, CDR1 is SGHRS and CDR2 is YFSETQ. This CDR3 is 13 amino acids long. The ends were cut back, 0 bases at V and 4 bases at J, with 7 bases in the middle. CDR3 region: CASSLESLYGYTF. Written as DNA, the CDR3 is TGCGCCAGCAGCTTGGAATCTCTCTATGGCTACACCTTC.

The genes are TRBV11-2 and TRBJ2-2; the match to TRBD2 covers 12 bases. Per the germline V gene, CDR1 is SGHAT and CDR2 is FQNNGV. The CDR3 consists of 16 residues. With V trimmed by 3 bases and J by 6 bases, 5 bases remained unmatched. CDR3 sequence: CASSFASGGASGELFF. For the CDR3, the DNA is TGTGCCAGCAGCTTTGCTAGCGGGGGGGCCTCCGGGGAGCTGTTTTTT.

This chain uses TRBV12-3 or TRBV12-4 with TRBJ1-4, with D unresolved. CDR3 length equals 12 residues. Trimming took off 2 bases at V and 8 bases at J, with 6 bases between the two ends. Here the CDR3 reads CASSLTGEKLFF. CDR3 in DNA: TGTGCCAGCAGTTTAACGGGGGAAAAACTGTTTTTT.

The chain joins TRBV4-1 to TRBJ2-6; the match to TRBD1 covers 10 bases. The CDR3 runs 21 residues. With 0 bases clipped from V and 0 bases from J, the junction kept 11 bases outside the gene matches. Germline V gene data show CDR1 as MGHRA and CDR2 as YSYEKL. CDR3 DNA sequence: TGCGCCAGCAGCCAAGATTTCCAAAGAGGGACAGGGGCCTCTGGGGCCAACGTCCTGACTTTC. Amino acid sequence: CASSQDFQRGTGASGANVLTF.

The rearrangement joins TRBV9 to TRBJ2-6; D possibly corresponds to TRBD2 (5 bases). Trimming removed 2 bases from V and 4 bases from J, with 10 bases in between. Germline CDR1 is SGDLS and CDR2 is YYNGEE. This CDR3 spans 15 amino acids. The CDR3 coding sequence is TGTGCCAGCAGCGTTACGGGGTCCGGGGCCAACGTCCTGACTTTC. It yields the protein CASSVTGSGANVLTF.

This chain links TRBV5-4 with TRBJ1-2, with a tentative D call TRBD1 (5 bases). The ends were cut back, 0 bases at V and 5 bases at J, with 17 bases in the middle. Germline CDR1 is SGHNT and CDR2 is YYREEE (reference sequence). The CDR3 length is 16 residues. The CDR3 DNA reads TGTGCCAGCAGCTTGGACATAACAGCGGGACCTTATGGCTACACCTTC. This gives the protein CASSLDITAGPYGYTF. The full variable domain, its missing parts supplied by reference TRBV5-4 and TRBJ1-2, is ETGVTQSPTHLIKTRGQQVTLRCSSQSGHNTVSWYQQALGQGPQFIFQYYREEENGRGNFPPRFSGLQFPNYSSELNVNALELDDSALYLCASSLDITAGPYGYTFGSGTRLTVV.